The 21 T cell receptor beta chains below were found in one sample sequenced in a study of CD8+CD57+ T cells in acquired aplastic anemia (dated by TCRdb to the late 2010s). Patients chosen for sequencing had shown expansion of CD8+CD57+ cells by flow cytometry. The instrument was an Illumina HiSeq 2000. TCR beta VDJ combination and CDR3 sequence profiling used genomic DNA as the template. TCRdb reworked the public reads: Q25 trimming with fastp, MiXCR clone assembly, productive beta chains retained. Records with the same CDR3 protein are collapsed into one entry carrying the most frequent genes and DNA. The sample records roughly 150,000 distinct CDR3 sequences, roughly 50% of which are singletons. The ten largest make up 3.2% of the sample. Sequenced sample: sorted CD4+, CD8+, or CD8+CD57+ T cells (not recorded which) from PBMCs. Receptor source: a human donor with aplastic anemia.

This clonotype was observed many times. The chain is built from TRBV9 and TRBJ2-3; tentative D call: TRBD2 (7 bases). V lost 0 bases, J lost 5 bases, and 16 bases lay in between. This CDR3 region has 16 residues. CDR1 and CDR2 (germline): SGDLS, YYNGEE. This CDR3 reads CASSVAGGGHQDTQYF. CDR3 nucleotide sequence: TGTGCCAGCAGCGTAGCTGGGGGGGGGCATCAAGATACGCAGTATTTT.

Comment on this clonotype: With a much larger clone just one base away, this may be a read error. The conserved phenylalanine or tryptophan is not found at the CDR3 terminus, so this likely reflects a read error. The rearrangement joins TRBV20-1 to TRBJ2-1; 10 nucleotides line up with TRBD2. V lost 8 bases to trimming and J lost 7 bases; unmatched junction nucleotides: 11. The CDR3 has 14 amino acids. The germline CDR1 and CDR2 sequences are DFQATT and SNEGSKA (reference sequence). The CDR3 coding sequence is TGCAGTACCCATCCTAGCGGGAGAGGGAATGAGCAGTTCCTC. Protein product: CSTHPSGRGNEQFL.

This clonotype showed up many times. The DNA of the CDR3 is TGTGCCAGCAGACAAGAATACGAGCAGTACTTC. Protein product: CASRQEYEQYF. The rearrangement joins TRBV7-2 to TRBJ2-7; D is unclear. V was trimmed by 6 bases and J by 4 bases, leaving 7 bases between them. There are 11 residues in the CDR3. The germline V gene has CDR1 SGHTA and CDR2 FQGNSA.

This clonotype appeared many times. The V call is TRBV5-1, the J call TRBJ2-3; D remains ambiguous. Germline CDR1 reads SGHRS; CDR2 reads YFSETQ. The CDR3 spans 15 residues. V lost 4 bases and J lost 2, with 14 bases in between. Written as DNA, the CDR3 is TGCGCCAGCAGCCCCGGGTGGGGTAACACAGATACGCAGTATTTT. This encodes CASSPGWGNTDTQYF.

With regard to this clonotype: Possible read error: a much larger clone is one base away. The J gene is TRBJ2-7, the V gene TRBV10-3; the match to TRBD1 covers 9 bases. Trimming at V came to 10 bases and at J to 5 bases, leaving 15 bases not matched to a gene. The CDR3 totals 15 residues. Per the germline V gene, CDR1 is ENHRY and CDR2 is SYGVKD. The CDR3 bases are TGTGCCAGCAATGCCCCGGGACAGGGTTCACACGAGCAGTACGTC. It codes for CASNAPGQGSHEQYV.

This clonotype appeared many times. This chain connects TRBV6-1 to TRBJ1-2, with D uncertain. V was trimmed by 5 bases and J by 6 bases, leaving 7 bases between them. The V gene's germline CDR1 is MNHNS and CDR2 SASEGT. The CDR3 is made up of 11 amino acids. The CDR3 protein is CASSPYDGYTF. The CDR3 DNA is TGTGCCAGCAGTCCTTATGATGGCTACACCTTC.

This clonotype was seen repeatedly, ten times or more. J is TRBJ1-1 and V is TRBV19; D is possibly TRBD1 (5 bases). V lost 3 bases, J lost 1 base, and 9 bases lay in between. The CDR3 runs 14 residues. The germline V gene encodes CDR1 LNHDA and CDR2 SQIVND (reference sequence). Here the CDR3 DNA reads TGTGCCAGTAGTATTGGGACGAGGAACACTGAAGCTTTCTTT. The encoded protein is CASSIGTRNTEAFF.

This clonotype was detected ten times or more. J is TRBJ2-7 and V is TRBV6-1, with unresolved D. The CDR3 has 13 amino acids. Germline V gene sequence: CDR1 MNHNS, CDR2 SASEGT. Trimming pared 6 bases from V and 0 bases from J, leaving 9 bases between. This CDR3 is CASRPSASYEQYV. As DNA, the CDR3 is TGTGCCAGCAGACCCAGCGCCTCCTACGAGCAGTACGTC.

This clonotype showed up many times. The rearrangement joins TRBV5-1 to TRBJ2-1, with D uncertain. CDR1 SGHRS and CDR2 YFSETQ come from the germline V gene. The CDR3 length is 16 residues. Trimming took 1 base from V and 1 from J, leaving 12 bases between them. The CDR3 sequence is CASSLSTASSYNEQFF. The CDR3 region has the DNA TGCGCCAGCAGCTTGTCCACAGCTTCATCCTACAATGAGCAGTTCTTC.

The CDR3 coding sequence is TGTGCCAGCAGTCCCTCCCGGGGGGTGGCTAGCGGCCCCGAGCAGTTCTTC. It codes for CASSPSRGVASGPEQFF. V usage is TRBV25-1 and J usage is TRBJ2-1; 7 positions agree with TRBD2. Trimming cost V 5 bases and J 10 bases; bases outside gene matches: 20. In germline, CDR1 is MGHDK, CDR2 SYGVNS. There are 17 residues in the CDR3.

This clonotype was detected ten times or more. The genes are TRBV24-1 and TRBJ2-2; TRBD1 might be the D (6 bases). This CDR3 is built from 15 residues. CDR1 is KGHDR and CDR2 is SFDVKD in the germline V gene. V lost 5 bases to trimming and J lost 5 bases, with 14 bases between them. DNA for the CDR3: TGTGCCACCAGTGGCCCCGGGACACAAACCGGGGAGCTGTTTTTT. Translating gives CATSGPGTQTGELFF.

This clonotype was observed at least ten times. This chain links TRBV4-1 with TRBJ2-5; D ambiguous. Trimming pared 0 bases from V and 5 bases from J, leaving 10 bases between. The CDR3 consists of 14 residues. The germline CDR1 and CDR2 sequences are MGHRA and YSYEKL. In DNA, the CDR3 is TGCGCCAGCAGCCAAGATCCGGTTCCGGAGACCCAGTACTTC. Its protein product is CASSQDPVPETQYF.

The chain joins TRBV20-1 to TRBJ1-2; D is possibly TRBD1 (5 bases). The CDR3 is made up of 12 amino acids. Germline loops: CDR1 DFQATT, CDR2 SNEGSKA (reference sequence). The ends were cut back, 1 base at V and 4 bases at J, with 7 bases in the middle. CDR3 loop: CSARVGAYGYTF. The CDR3 bases are TGCAGTGCTAGAGTAGGGGCCTATGGCTACACCTTC.

J is TRBJ1-2 and V is TRBV7-2; D is ambiguous. CDR1 is SGHTA and CDR2 is FQGNSA in the germline V gene. V was clipped by 1 base and J by 7 bases, with 10 bases between them. The CDR3 is 13 amino acids. For the CDR3, the DNA is TGTGCCAGCAGCTTAGGAAGGGCTGTTGGCTACACCTTC. It translates to CASSLGRAVGYTF.

This clonotype has just a few counts. This may come from a read error, since a much larger clone is one base off. V usage is TRBV20-1 and J usage is TRBJ1-2; TRBD1 matches 9 bases. Germline lookup yields CDR1 DFQATT and CDR2 SNEGSKA (reference sequence). CDR3 size: 13 residues. The CDR3 DNA sequence: TGCAGTGCCGGGACAGGGAGGGGGTATGGCTACATCTTC. Translation: CSAGTGRGYGYIF.

With respect to this clonotype: This may stem from a read error, because a much larger clone lies one nucleotide away. The chain is built from TRBV5-1 and TRBJ1-2; D uncertain. Trimming stripped 2 bases from V and 8 bases from J, with 22 bases between. Looked up from germline, CDR1 is SGHRS and CDR2 is YFSETQ. This CDR3 has 16 amino acids. CDR3 region: CASSFEPTDPARGYTF. The CDR3 DNA is TGCGCCAGCAGCTTTGAGCCCACGGATCCGGCGAGGGGCTACACCTTC.

This chain links TRBV25-1 with TRBJ1-1; 9 bases match TRBD1. Germline V CDR1 and CDR2: MGHDK, SYGVNS. The CDR3 has 17 residues. The junction had 12 bases not matched to a gene; V was cut back by 2 bases and J by 5 bases. CDR3 in DNA: TGTGCCAGCAGTGAAGGTACACAGGGGGCCCAGAATACTGAAGCTTTCTTT. Translating gives CASSEGTQGAQNTEAFF.

V usage is TRBV20-1 and J usage is TRBJ2-5; possibly TRBD1 or TRBD2 for D (5 bases each). The V gene's germline CDR1 is DFQATT and CDR2 SNEGSKA (reference sequence). V was shortened by 1 base and J by 4 bases, with 13 bases between the two germline ends. This CDR3 comprises 14 residues. The CDR3 spells CSARGGRELETQYF. The CDR3 DNA reads TGCAGTGCTAGAGGGGGCAGGGAGTTAGAGACCCAGTACTTC.

This clonotype was seen many times. The chain employs TRBV7-9 and TRBJ1-3; D is undetermined. Germline CDR1 SEHNR, CDR2 FQNEAQ (reference sequence). The CDR3 length is 14 residues. V shed 4 bases and J shed 0 bases, with 7 bases lying between them. The CDR3 loop reads CASSSGLSGNTIYF. The CDR3 bases are TGTGCCAGCAGCTCCGGGCTCTCTGGAAACACCATATATTTT.

This sequence joins TRBV9 and TRBJ2-3; no definite D call. V lost 0 bases and J 4 bases, leaving 9 bases between the germline ends. The length of the CDR3 is 14 residues. Per germline, CDR1 SGDLS and CDR2 YYNGEE. The CDR3 DNA reads as TGTGCCAGCAGCGTAGAACCCGTGGCAGATACGCAGTATTTT. As protein: CASSVEPVADTQYF. The full variable domain, with the rest looked up from reference TRBV9 and TRBJ2-3, is DSGVTQTPKHLITATGQRVTLRCSPRSGDLSVYWYQQSLDQGLQFLIQYYNGEERAKGNILERFSAQQFPDLHSELNLSSLELGDSALYFCASSVEPVADTQYFGPGTRLTVL.

This clonotype appeared a single time. This sequence joins TRBV11-2 and TRBJ2-3; 8 bases fit TRBD1. CDR3 length: 16 amino acids. The V and J ends lost 4 bases and 2 bases, in that order; junction bases with no gene match: 8. Germline V lookup: CDR1 SGHAT, CDR2 FQNNGV. The CDR3 is CASSSHWTGTTDTQYF. The CDR3 DNA reads as TGTGCCAGCAGCTCCCACTGGACAGGGACCACAGATACGCAGTATTTT. The full variable domain, with the rest looked up from reference TRBV11-2 and TRBJ2-3, is EAGVAQSPRYKIIEKRQSVAFWCNPISGHATLYWYQQILGQGPKLLIQFQNNGVVDDSQLPKDRFSAERLKGVDSTLKIQPAKLEDSAVYLCASSSHWTGTTDTQYFGPGTRLTVL.